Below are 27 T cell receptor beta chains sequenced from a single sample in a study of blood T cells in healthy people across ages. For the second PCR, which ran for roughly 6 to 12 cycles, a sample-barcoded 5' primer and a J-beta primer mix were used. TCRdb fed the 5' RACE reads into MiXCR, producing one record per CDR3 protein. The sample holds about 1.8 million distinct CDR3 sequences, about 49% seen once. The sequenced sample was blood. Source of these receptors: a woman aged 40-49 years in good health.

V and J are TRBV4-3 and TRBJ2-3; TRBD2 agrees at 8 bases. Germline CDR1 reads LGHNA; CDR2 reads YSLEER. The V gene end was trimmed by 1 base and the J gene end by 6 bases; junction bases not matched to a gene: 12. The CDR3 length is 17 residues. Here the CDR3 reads CASSQGVGAGVFDTQYF. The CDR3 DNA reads TGCGCCAGCAGCCAAGGAGTGGGAGCGGGGGTGTTTGATACGCAGTATTTT.

The CDR3 is CASRAQGASSPLHF. In nucleotides, the CDR3 is TGTGCCAGCAGGGCACAGGGGGCGTCTTCACCCCTCCACTTT. The rearrangement uses TRBV28 and TRBJ1-6; TRBD1 aligns across 9 bases. J gave up 9 bases and V 6 bases, and 6 bases lay outside the gene matches. The CDR3 spans 14 residues. CDR1 and CDR2 (germline): MDHEN, SYDVKM.

In DNA form, the CDR3 reads TGCGCCAGCAGCTTGGGGGACAGCCGAGTTGATGGGCAGTACTTC. It translates to CASSLGDSRVDGQYF. This chain uses TRBV5-1 with TRBJ2-7, with 7 bases matching TRBD1. The CDR3 is made up of 15 amino acids. The junction had 12 bases not matched to a gene; V was cut back by 0 bases and J by 9 bases. Looked up from germline, CDR1 is SGHRS and CDR2 is YFSETQ.

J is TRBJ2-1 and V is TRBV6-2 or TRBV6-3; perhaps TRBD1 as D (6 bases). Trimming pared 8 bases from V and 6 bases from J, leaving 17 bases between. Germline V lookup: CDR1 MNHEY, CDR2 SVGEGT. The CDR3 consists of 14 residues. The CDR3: CASRLFQQGNEQFF. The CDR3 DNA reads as TGTGCCAGCCGTTTGTTCCAACAGGGCAATGAGCAGTTCTTC.

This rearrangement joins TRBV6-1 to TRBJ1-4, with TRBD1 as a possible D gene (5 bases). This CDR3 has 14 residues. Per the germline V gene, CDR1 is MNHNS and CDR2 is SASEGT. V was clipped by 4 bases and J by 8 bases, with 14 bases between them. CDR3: CASSAGGMEEKLFF. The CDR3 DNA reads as TGTGCCAGCAGTGCGGGGGGGATGGAAGAAAAACTGTTTTTT.

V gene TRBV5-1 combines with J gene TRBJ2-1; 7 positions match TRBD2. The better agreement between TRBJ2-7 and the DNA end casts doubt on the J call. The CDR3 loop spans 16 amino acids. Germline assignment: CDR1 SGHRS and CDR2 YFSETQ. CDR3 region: CASRPVGGVSYNEQYF. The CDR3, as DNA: TGCGCCAGCAGACCCGTGGGGGGGGTCTCCTACAATGAGCAGTACTTC.

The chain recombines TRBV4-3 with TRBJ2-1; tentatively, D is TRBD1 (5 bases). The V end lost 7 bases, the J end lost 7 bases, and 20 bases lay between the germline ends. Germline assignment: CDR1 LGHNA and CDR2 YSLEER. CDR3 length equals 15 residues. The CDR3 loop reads CASTANRGTLNEQFF. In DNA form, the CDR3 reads TGCGCCAGCACCGCCAATAGGGGAACGTTGAATGAGCAGTTCTTC.

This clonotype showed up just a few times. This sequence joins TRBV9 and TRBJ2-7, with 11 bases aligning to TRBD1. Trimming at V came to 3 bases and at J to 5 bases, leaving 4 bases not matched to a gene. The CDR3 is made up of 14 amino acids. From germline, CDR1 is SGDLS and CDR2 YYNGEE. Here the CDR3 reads CASSGGQGAHEQYF. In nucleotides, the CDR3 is TGTGCCAGCAGCGGAGGACAGGGGGCCCACGAGCAGTACTTC.

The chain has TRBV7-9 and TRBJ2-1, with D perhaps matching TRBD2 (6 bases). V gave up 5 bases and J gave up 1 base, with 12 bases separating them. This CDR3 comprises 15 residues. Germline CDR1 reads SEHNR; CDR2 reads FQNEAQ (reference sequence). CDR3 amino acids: CASSRDGGSYNEQFF. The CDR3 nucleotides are TGTGCCAGCAGCCGGGACGGGGGTTCCTACAATGAGCAGTTCTTC.

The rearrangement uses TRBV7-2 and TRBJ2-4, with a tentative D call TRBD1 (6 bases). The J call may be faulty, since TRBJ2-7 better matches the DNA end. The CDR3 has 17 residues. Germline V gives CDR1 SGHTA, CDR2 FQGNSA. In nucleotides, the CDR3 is TGTGCCAGCAACCAACCTCAACCCGGGACATCTCCCTCCGAGCAGTACTTC. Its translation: CASNQPQPGTSPSEQYF.

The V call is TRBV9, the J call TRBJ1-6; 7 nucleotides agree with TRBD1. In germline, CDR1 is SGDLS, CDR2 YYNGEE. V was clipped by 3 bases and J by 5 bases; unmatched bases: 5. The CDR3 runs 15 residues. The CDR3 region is CASSERQGDNSPLHF. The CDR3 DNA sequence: TGTGCCAGCAGCGAACGACAGGGAGATAATTCACCCCTCCACTTT.

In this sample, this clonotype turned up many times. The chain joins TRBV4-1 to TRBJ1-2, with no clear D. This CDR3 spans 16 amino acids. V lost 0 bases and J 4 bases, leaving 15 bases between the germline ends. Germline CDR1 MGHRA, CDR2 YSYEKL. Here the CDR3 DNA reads TGCGCCAGCAGCCAAGAGAGTTGGGGAACTATCTATGGCTACACCTTC. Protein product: CASSQESWGTIYGYTF.

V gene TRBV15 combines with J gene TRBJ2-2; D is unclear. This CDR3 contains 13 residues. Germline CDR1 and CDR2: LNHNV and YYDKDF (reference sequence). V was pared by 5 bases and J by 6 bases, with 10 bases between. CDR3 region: CATSAGDPGELFF. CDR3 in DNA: TGTGCCACCAGCGCAGGCGATCCCGGGGAGCTGTTTTTT.

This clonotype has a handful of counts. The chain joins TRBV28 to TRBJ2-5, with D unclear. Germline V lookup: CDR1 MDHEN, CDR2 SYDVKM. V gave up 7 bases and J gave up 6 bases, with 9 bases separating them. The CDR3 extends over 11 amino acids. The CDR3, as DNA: TGTGCCAGCACCCTGAAACAGACCCAGTACTTC. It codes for CASTLKQTQYF.

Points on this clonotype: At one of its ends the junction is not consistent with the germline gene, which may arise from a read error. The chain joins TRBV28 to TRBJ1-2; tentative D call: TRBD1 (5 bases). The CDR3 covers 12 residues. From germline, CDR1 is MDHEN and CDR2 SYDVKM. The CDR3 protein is CASSPGHYDYTF. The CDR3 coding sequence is TGTGCCAGCAGTCCCGGACATTATGACTACACCTTC.

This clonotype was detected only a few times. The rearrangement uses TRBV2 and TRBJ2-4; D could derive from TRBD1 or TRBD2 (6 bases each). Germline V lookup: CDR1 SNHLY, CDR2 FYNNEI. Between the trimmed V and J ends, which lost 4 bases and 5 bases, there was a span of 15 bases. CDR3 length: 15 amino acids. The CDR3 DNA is TGTGCCAGCAGTGGGGATCAGGGGACTGAAAACATTCAGTACTTC. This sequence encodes CASSGDQGTENIQYF.

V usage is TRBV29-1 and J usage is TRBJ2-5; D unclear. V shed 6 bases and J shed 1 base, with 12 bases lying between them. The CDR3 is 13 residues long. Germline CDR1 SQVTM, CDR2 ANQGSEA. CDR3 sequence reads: CSVKRLFQETQYF. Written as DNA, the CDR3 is TGCAGCGTGAAGAGACTCTTCCAAGAGACCCAGTACTTC.

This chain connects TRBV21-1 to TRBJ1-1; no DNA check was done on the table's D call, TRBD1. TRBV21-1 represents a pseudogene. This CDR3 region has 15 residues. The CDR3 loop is CASSLGTGPGAEAFF. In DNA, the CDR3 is TGTGCCAGCAGCCTCGGGACCGGCCCGGGGGCTGAAGCTTTCTTT.

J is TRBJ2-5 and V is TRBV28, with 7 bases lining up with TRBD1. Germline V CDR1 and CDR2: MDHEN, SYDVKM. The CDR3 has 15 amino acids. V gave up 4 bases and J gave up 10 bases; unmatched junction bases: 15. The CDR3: CASSSIHRGEEDQYF. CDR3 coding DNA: TGTGCCAGCAGTTCCATCCACAGGGGCGAGGAGGACCAGTACTTC. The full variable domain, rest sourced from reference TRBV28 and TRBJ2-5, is DVKVTQSSRYLVKRTGEKVFLECVQDMDHENMFWYRQDPGLGLRLIYFSYDVKMKEKGDIPEGYSVSREKKERFSLILESASTNQTSMYLCASSSIHRGEEDQYFGPGTRLLVL.

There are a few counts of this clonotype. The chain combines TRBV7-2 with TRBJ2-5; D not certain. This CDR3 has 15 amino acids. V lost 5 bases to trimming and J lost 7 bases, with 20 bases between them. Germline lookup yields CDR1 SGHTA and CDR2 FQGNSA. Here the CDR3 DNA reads TGTGCCAGCAGCCAACCTTTAGGGCTAGGCGGGACCCAGTACTTC. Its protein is CASSQPLGLGGTQYF.

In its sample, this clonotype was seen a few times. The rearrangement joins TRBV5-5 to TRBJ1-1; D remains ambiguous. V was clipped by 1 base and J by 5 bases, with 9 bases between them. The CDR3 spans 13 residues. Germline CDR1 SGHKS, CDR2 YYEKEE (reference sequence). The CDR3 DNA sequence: TGTGCCAGCAGCTTGAATGGGAGGACTGAAGCTTTCTTT. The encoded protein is CASSLNGRTEAFF.

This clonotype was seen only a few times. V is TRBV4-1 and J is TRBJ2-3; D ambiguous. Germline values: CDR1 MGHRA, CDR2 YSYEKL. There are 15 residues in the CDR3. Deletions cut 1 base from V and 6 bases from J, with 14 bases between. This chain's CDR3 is CASSQGGNSIDTQYF. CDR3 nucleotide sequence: TGCGCCAGCAGCCAAGGTGGCAATTCTATTGATACGCAGTATTTT.

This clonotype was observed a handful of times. This CDR3 reads CASTQGARGYTF. The CDR3, as DNA: TGTGCCAGCACTCAGGGGGCGCGGGGCTACACCTTC. The gene calls are TRBV25-1 and TRBJ1-2, with TRBD1 identical over 8 bases. The CDR3 is made up of 12 amino acids. V trimming: 7 bases; J trimming: 8 bases; junction bases outside the gene matches: 6. In germline, CDR1 is MGHDK, CDR2 SYGVNS.

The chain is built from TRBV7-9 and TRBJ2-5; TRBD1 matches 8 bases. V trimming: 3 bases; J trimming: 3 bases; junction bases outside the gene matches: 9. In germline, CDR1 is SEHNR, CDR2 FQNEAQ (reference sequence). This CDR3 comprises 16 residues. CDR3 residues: CASSFFRTGREETQYF. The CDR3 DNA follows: TGTGCCAGCAGCTTCTTCCGGACAGGGCGGGAAGAGACCCAGTACTTC.

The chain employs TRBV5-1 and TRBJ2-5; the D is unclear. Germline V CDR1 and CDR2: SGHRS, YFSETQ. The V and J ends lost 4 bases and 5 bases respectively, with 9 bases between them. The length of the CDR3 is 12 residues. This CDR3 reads CASSITGETQYF. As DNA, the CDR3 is TGCGCCAGCAGCATAACTGGGGAGACCCAGTACTTC. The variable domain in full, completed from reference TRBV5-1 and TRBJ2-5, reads KAGVTQTPRYLIKTRGQQVTLSCSPISGHRSVSWYQQTPGQGLQFLFEYFSETQRNKGNFPGRFSGRQFSNSRSEMNVSTLELGDSALYLCASSITGETQYFGPGTRLLVL.

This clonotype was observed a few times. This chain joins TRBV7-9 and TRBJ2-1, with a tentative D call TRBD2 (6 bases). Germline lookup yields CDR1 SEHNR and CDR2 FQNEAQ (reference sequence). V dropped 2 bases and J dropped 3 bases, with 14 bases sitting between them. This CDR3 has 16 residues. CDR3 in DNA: TGTGCCAGCAGCTTAAGTTTCGGGGACTTCTACAATGAGCAGTTCTTC. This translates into CASSLSFGDFYNEQFF.

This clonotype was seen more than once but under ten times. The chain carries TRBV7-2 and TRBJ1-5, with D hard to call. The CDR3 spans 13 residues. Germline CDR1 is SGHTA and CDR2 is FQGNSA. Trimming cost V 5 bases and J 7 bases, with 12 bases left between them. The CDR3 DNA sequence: TGTGCCAGCAGCCTGACGGGGTGGCAGCCCCAGCATTTT. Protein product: CASSLTGWQPQHF.